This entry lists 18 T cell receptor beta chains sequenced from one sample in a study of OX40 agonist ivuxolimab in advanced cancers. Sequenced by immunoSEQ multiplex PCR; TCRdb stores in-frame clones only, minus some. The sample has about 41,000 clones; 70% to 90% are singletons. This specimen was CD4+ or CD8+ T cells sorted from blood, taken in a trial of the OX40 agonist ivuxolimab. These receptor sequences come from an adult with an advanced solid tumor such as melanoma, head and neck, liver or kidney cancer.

CDR3 bases: TGTGCCAGCAGTTTGGGGGCTAGTAATTCACCCCTCCACTTT. Protein sequence: CASSLGASNSPLHF. This chain joins TRBV27 and TRBJ1-6; possible D gene TRBD1, 6 bases. The V end was cut by 3 bases, the J end by 6 bases, with 9 bases between. The CDR3 length is 14 residues. Per the germline V gene, CDR1 is MNHEY and CDR2 is SMNVEV (reference sequence).

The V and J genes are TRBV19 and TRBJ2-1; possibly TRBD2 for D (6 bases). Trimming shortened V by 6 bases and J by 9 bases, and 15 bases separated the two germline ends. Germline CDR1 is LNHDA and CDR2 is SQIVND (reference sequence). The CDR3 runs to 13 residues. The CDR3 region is CASRLTGAGEQFF. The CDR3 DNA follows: TGTGCCAGTAGGCTGACGGGAGCCGGTGAGCAGTTCTTC. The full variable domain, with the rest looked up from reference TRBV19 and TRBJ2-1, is DGGITQSPKYLFRKEGQNVTLSCEQNLNHDAMYWYRQDPGQGLRLIYYSQIVNDFQKGDIAEGYSVSREKKESFPLTVTSAQKNPTAFYLCASRLTGAGEQFFGPGTRLTVL.

CDR3 sequence (DNA): TGCGCCAGCAGCTTGGCTAGCGGGAGGGCCTCCGGGGAGCTGTTTTTT. Amino acid sequence: CASSLASGRASGELFF. The rearrangement joins TRBV5-1 to TRBJ2-2; TRBD2 agrees at 12 bases. The CDR3 contains 16 residues. The ends lost 0 bases at V and 6 bases at J; junction bases unmatched: 3. Germline values: CDR1 SGHRS, CDR2 YFSETQ. Full variable domain (remainder filled in from reference TRBV5-1 and TRBJ2-2): KAGVTQTPRYLIKTRGQQVTLSCSPISGHRSVSWYQQTPGQGLQFLFEYFSETQRNKGNFPGRFSGRQFSNSRSEMNVSTLELGDSALYLCASSLASGRASGELFFGEGSRLTVL.

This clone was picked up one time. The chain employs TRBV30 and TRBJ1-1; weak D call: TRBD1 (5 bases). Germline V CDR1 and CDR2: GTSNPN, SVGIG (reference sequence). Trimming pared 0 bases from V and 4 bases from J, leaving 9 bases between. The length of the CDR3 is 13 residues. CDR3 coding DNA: TGTGCCTGGAGTGTCACAGGTCTCACTGAAGCTTTCTTT. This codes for CAWSVTGLTEAFF.

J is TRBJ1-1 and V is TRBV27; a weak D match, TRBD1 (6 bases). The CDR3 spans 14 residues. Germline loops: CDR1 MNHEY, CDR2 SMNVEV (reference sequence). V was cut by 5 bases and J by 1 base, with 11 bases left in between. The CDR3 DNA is TGTGCCAGCAGTCCTAGGGGGGGGAACACTGAAGCTTTCTTT. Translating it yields CASSPRGGNTEAFF.

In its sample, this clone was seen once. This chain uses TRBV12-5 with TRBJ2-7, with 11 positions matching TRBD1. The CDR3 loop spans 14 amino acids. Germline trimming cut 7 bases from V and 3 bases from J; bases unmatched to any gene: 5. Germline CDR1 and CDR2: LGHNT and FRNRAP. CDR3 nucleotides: TGTGCTAGTGCCTATGGGACAGGGGGCTACGAGCAGTACTTC. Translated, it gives CASAYGTGGYEQYF.

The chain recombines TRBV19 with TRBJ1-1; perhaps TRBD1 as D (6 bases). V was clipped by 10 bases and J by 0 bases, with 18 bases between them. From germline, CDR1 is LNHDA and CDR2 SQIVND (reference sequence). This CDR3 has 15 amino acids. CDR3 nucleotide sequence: TGTGCCACGCGTACATGGACAGCCGTGAACACTGAAGCTTTCTTT. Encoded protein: CATRTWTAVNTEAFF.

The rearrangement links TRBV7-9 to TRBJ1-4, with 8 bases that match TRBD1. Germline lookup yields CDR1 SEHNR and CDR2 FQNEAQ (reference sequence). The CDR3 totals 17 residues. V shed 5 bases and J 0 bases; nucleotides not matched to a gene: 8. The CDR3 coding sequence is TGTGCCAGCAGCCCCGGACAGGGTAACCCAACTAATGAAAAACTGTTTTTT. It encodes CASSPGQGNPTNEKLFF.

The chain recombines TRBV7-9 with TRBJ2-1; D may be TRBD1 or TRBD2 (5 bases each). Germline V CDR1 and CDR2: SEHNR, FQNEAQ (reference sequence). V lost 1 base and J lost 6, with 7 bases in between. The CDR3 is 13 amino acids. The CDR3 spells CASSLGGVNEQFF. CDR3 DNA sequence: TGTGCCAGCAGCTTAGGAGGGGTCAATGAGCAGTTCTTC.

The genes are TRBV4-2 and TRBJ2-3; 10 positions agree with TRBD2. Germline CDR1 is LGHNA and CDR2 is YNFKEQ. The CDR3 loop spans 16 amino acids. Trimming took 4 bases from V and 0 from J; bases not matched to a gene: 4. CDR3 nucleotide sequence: TGTGCCAGCAGCCGCTTGACTAGCGGGAGCACAGATACGCAGTATTTT. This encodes CASSRLTSGSTDTQYF.

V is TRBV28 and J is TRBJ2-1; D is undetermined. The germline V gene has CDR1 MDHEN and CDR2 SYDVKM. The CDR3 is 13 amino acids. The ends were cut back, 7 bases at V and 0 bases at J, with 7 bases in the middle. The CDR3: CASTSSSYNEQFF. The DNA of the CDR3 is TGTGCCAGCACTTCCTCCTCCTACAATGAGCAGTTCTTC. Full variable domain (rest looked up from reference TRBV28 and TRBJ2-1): DVKVTQSSRYLVKRTGEKVFLECVQDMDHENMFWYRQDPGLGLRLIYFSYDVKMKEKGDIPEGYSVSREKKERFSLILESASTNQTSMYLCASTSSSYNEQFFGPGTRLTVL.

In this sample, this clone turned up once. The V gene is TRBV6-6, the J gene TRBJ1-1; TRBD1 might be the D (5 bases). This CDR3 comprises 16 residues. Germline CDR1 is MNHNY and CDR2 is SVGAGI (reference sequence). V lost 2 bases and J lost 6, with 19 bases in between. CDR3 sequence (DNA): TGTGCCAGCAGTTACGTGGAACTCAGGGCGACGGCTGAAGCTTTCTTT. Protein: CASSYVELRATAEAFF.

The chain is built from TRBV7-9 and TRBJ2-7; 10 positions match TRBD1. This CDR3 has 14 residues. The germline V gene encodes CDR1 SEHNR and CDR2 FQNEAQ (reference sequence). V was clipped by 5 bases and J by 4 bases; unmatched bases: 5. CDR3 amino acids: CASSKGQGGYEQYF. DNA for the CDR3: TGTGCCAGCAGCAAAGGACAGGGGGGATACGAGCAGTACTTC.

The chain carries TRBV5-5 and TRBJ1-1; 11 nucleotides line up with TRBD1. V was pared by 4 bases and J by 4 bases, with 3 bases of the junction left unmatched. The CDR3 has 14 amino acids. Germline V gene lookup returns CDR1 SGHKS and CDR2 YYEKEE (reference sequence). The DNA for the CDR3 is TGTGCCAGCAGCCTAGGGACAGGGGGCACTGAAGCTTTCTTT. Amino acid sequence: CASSLGTGGTEAFF.

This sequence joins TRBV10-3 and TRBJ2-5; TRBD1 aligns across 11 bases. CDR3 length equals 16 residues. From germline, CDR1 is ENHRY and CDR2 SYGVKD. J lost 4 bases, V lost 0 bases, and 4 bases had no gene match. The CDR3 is CAISESDRGRPETQYF. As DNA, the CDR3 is TGTGCCATCAGTGAGTCGGACAGGGGGCGCCCAGAGACCCAGTACTTC.

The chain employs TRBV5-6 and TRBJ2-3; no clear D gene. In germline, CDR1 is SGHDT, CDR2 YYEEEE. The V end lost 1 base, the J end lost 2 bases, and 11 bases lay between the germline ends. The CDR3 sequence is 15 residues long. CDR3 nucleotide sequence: TGTGCCAGCAGCTTGTGGGCGAGATACACAGATACGCAGTATTTT. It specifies CASSLWARYTDTQYF. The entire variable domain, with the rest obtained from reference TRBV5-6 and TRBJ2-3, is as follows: DAGVTQSPTHLIKTRGQQVTLRCSPKSGHDTVSWYQQALGQGPQFIFQYYEEEERQRGNFPDRFSGHQFPNYSSELNVNALLLGDSALYLCASSLWARYTDTQYFGPGTRLTVL.

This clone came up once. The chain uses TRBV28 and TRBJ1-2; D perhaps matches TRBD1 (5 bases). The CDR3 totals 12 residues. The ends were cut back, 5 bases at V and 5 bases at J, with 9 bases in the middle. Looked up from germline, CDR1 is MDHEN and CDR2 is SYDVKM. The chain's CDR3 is CASSLDRYGYTF. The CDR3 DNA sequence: TGTGCCAGCAGTCTAGACAGATATGGCTACACCTTC.

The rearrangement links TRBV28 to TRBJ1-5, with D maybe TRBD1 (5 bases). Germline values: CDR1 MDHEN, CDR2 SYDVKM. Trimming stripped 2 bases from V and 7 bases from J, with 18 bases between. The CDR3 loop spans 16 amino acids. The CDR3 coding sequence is TGTGCCAGCAGTTTAAGTGGGTTGGGGGGGGAGCAGCCCCAGCATTTT. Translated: CASSLSGLGGEQPQHF.